These T cell receptor beta chains were read from a single sample in a study of human T cells and chemical hapten exposure. TCRdb reprocessed the RACE reads via MiXCR and lists one record per CDR3 protein. The data show 300,000 to 350,000 distinct CDR3 sequences, around 7% seen once. Material: whole blood, obtained in connection with sensitization to the hapten diphenylcyclopropenone (DPC). The receptors were sampled from a woman aged 18-29 years with alopecia areata. Some clones in this sample may be carry-over from other donors' samples. Both conserved end residues are part of each CDR3. Fields, in order: clone size, CDR3 length, V gene, D gene, J gene, CDR3 protein, CDR3 DNA. The D gene is left open where the match is weak. Only some rows state a clone size, as once, few, many or a class for expanded clones.

many,15,TRBV7-2,NA,TRBJ2-1,CASSLKFRSYNEQFF,TGTGCCAGCAGCTTAAAGTTTCGCTCCTACAATGAGCAGTTCTTC
NA,13,TRBV28,NA,TRBJ2-7,CASLQGPPYEQYF,TGTGCCAGCCTCCAGGGGCCACCCTACGAGCAGTACTTC
many,14,TRBV29-1,NA,TRBJ2-1,CSVDPRSSYNEQFF,TGCAGCGTTGACCCCCGCAGCTCCTACAATGAGCAGTTCTTC
few,13,TRBV12-3/TRBV12-4,NA,TRBJ2-3,CASRQTVTDTQYF,TGTGCCAGCAGACAGACAGTCACAGATACGCAGTATTTT
NA,13,TRBV7-2,NA,TRBJ1-5,CASSPFGDQPQHF,TGTGCCAGCAGTCCTTTTGGGGATCAGCCCCAGCATTTT
few,14,TRBV7-7,NA,TRBJ2-5,CASSLGDPGGLQYF,TGTGCTAGCAGCTTAGGCGATCCTGGGGGACTCCAGTACTTC
many,14,TRBV7-8,NA,TRBJ1-1,CASSLTRFDSEAFF,TGTGCCAGCAGCTTGACTCGTTTCGACAGTGAAGCTTTCTTT
many,15,TRBV29-1,NA,TRBJ1-1,CSVAGRGGLRSEAFF,TGCAGCGTTGCAGGAAGGGGAGGTCTACGAAGTGAAGCTTTCTTT
many,15,TRBV6-2/TRBV6-3,NA,TRBJ2-3,CASSYGHNHADTQYF,TGTGCCAGCAGTTACGGACATAATCACGCAGATACGCAGTATTTT
few,11,TRBV5-4,NA,TRBJ2-4,CASGLGDIQYF,TGTGCCAGCGGTTTAGGGGACATTCAGTACTTC
few,18,TRBV14,TRBD1,TRBJ1-6,CASSLWKQGRGDNSPLHF,TGTGCCAGCAGCCTGTGGAAACAGGGGCGCGGGGATAATTCACCCCTCCACTTT
many,14,TRBV20-1,NA,TRBJ2-5,CSARDEFGQETQYF,TGCAGTGCTAGAGATGAGTTTGGCCAAGAGACCCAGTACTTC
many,14,TRBV13,NA,TRBJ1-6,CASSLAGVNSPLHF,TGTGCCAGCAGCTTAGCAGGAGTTAATTCACCCCTCCACTTT
few,12,TRBV29-1,NA,TRBJ2-3,CSVEARTDTQYF,TGCAGCGTTGAGGCCAGAACAGATACGCAGTATTTT
few,16,TRBV5-1,TRBD2,TRBJ2-3,CASSLTGGGTGDTQYF,TGCGCCAGCAGCTTGACTGGCGGGGGGACGGGAGATACGCAGTATTTT
many,11,TRBV7-2,NA,TRBJ2-5,CASSLAETQYF,TGTGCCAGCAGCTTAGCAGAGACCCAGTACTTC
few,18,TRBV6-5,TRBD1,TRBJ1-2,CASSYFGTGGEGSYGYTF,TGTGCCAGCAGTTACTTCGGGACAGGGGGCGAGGGTAGCTATGGCTACACCTTC
many,12,TRBV29-1,NA,TRBJ1-1,CSVVWENTEAFF,TGCAGCGTTGTCTGGGAGAACACTGAAGCTTTCTTT
few,15,TRBV12-3/TRBV12-4,NA,TRBJ1-2,CASSLEQEGLYGYTF,TGTGCCAGCAGTTTGGAACAGGAAGGCTTGTATGGCTACACCTTC
NA,12,TRBV11-2,TRBD1,TRBJ2-7,CASGTGTYEQYF,TGTGCCTCCGGGACAGGGACCTACGAGCAGTACTTC
many,18,TRBV3-1,TRBD1,TRBJ2-2,CASSQDLRDRVFTGELFF,TGTGCCAGCAGCCAAGATCTTCGGGACAGGGTATTTACCGGGGAGCTGTTTTTT
few,14,TRBV24-1,TRBD1,TRBJ1-5,CATSDGTVNQPQHF,TGTGCCACCAGTGACGGGACAGTTAATCAGCCCCAGCATTTT